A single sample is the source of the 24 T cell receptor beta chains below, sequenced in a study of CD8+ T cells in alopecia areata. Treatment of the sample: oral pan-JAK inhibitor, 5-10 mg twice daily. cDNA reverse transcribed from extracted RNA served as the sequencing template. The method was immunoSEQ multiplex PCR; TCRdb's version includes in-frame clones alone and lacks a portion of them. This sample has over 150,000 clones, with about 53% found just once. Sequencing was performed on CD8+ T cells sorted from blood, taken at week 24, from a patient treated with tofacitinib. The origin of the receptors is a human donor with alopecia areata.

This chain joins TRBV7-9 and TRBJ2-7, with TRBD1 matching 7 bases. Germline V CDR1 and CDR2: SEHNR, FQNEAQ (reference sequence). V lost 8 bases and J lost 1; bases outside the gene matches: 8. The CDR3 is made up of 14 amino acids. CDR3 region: CASVGDRLSYEQYF. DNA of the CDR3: TGTGCCAGCGTCGGGGACAGATTATCCTACGAGCAGTACTTC.

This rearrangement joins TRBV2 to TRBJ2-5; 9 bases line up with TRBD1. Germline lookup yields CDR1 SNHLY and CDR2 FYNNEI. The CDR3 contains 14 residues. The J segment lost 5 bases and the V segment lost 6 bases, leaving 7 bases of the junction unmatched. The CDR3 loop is CASRIQGARETQYF. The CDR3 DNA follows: TGTGCCAGCAGGATACAGGGGGCTCGGGAGACCCAGTACTTC.

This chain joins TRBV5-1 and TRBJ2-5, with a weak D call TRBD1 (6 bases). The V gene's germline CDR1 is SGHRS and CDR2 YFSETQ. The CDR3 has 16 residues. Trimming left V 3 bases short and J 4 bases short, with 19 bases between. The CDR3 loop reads CASSSLQGLLGETQYF. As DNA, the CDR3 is TGCGCCAGCAGCTCGTTACAGGGCTTGCTTGGAGAGACCCAGTACTTC.

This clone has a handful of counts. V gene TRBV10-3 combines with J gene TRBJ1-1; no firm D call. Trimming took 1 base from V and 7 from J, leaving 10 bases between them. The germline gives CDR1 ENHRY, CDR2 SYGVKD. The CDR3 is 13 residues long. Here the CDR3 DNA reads TGTGCCATCAGTGAGTTGGCATCAAGTGAAGCTTTCTTT. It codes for CAISELASSEAFF.

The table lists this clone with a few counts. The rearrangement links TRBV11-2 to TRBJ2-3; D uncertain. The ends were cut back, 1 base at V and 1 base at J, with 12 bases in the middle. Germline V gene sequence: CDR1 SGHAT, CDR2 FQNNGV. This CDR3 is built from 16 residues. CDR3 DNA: TGTGCCAGCAGCTTAGGGCTACGGCTAGGCACAGATACGCAGTATTTT. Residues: CASSLGLRLGTDTQYF.

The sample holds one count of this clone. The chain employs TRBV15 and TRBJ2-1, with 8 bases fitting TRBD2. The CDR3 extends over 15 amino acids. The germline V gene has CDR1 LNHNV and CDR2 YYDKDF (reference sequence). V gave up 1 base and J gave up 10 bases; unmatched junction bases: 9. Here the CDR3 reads CATSRARGGPGEQFF. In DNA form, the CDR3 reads TGTGCCACCAGCAGAGCTCGGGGGGGCCCGGGGGAGCAGTTCTTC.

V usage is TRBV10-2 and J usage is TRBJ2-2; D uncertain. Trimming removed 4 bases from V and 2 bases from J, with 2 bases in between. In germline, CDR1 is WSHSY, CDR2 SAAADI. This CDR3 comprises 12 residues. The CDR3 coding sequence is TGCGCCAGCAGTGCAAACACCGGGGAGCTGTTTTTT. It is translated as CASSANTGELFF.

The CDR3, as DNA: TGTGCCAGCAGCCAGGGGGCTGGCACAGATACGCAGTATTTT. It encodes CASSQGAGTDTQYF. The chain joins TRBV5-5 to TRBJ2-3; 8 positions match TRBD1. The germline CDR1 and CDR2 sequences are SGHKS and YYEKEE (reference sequence). V shed 4 bases and J 1 base; nucleotides not matched to a gene: 2. The CDR3 sequence is 14 residues long.

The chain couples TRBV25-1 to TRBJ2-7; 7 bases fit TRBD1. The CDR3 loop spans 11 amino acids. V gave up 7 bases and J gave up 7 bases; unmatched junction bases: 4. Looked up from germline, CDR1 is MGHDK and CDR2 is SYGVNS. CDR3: CASTPRGEQYF. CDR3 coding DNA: TGTGCCAGCACCCCCAGGGGGGAGCAGTACTTC.

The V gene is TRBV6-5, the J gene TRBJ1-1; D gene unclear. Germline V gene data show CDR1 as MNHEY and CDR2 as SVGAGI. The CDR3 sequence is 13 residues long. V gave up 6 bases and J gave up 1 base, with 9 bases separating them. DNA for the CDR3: TGTGCCAGCAGACTCGGGTCGAACACTGAAGCTTTCTTT. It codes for CASRLGSNTEAFF.

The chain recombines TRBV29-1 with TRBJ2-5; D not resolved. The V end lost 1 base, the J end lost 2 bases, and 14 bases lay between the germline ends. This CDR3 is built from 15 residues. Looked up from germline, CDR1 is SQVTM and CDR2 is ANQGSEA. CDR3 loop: CSVEGISEGQETQYF. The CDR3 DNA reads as TGCAGCGTTGAAGGCATCTCAGAAGGGCAAGAGACCCAGTACTTC.

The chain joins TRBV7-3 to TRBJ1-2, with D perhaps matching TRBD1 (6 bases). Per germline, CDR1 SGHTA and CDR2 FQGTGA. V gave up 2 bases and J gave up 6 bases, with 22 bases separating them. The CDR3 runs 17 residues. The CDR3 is CASSLDTGSGARDGYTF. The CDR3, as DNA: TGTGCCAGCAGCTTAGATACAGGGAGCGGCGCCAGGGATGGCTACACCTTC.

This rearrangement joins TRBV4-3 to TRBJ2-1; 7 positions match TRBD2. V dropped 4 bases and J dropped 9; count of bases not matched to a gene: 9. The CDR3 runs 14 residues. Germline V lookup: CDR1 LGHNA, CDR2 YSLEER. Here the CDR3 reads CASSRLGGGGEQFF. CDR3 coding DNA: TGCGCCAGCAGCCGACTCGGCGGGGGAGGTGAGCAGTTCTTC.

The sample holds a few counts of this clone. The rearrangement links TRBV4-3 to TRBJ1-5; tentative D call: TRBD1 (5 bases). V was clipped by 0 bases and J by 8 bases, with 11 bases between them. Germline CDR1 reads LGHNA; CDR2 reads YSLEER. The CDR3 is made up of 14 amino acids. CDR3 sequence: CASSQDRGGKPQHF. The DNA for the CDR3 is TGCGCCAGCAGCCAAGATCGGGGGGGGAAGCCCCAGCATTTT.

The CDR3 bases are TGTGCCAGCAGCCTGGGGGGCGGCGAGCAGTTCTTC. It yields the protein CASSLGGGEQFF. The rearrangement links TRBV27 to TRBJ2-1; D may match TRBD1 or TRBD2 (6 bases each). Trimming removed 6 bases from V and 10 bases from J, with 13 bases in between. CDR3 length: 12 residues. Germline V gene sequence: CDR1 MNHEY, CDR2 SMNVEV (reference sequence).

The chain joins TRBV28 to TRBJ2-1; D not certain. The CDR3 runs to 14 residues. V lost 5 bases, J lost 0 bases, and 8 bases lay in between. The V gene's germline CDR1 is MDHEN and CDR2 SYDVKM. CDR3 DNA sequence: TGTGCCAGCAGTCCCCTCAGCTCCTACAATGAGCAGTTCTTC. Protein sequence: CASSPLSSYNEQFF. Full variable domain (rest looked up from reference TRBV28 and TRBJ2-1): DVKVTQSSRYLVKRTGEKVFLECVQDMDHENMFWYRQDPGLGLRLIYFSYDVKMKEKGDIPEGYSVSREKKERFSLILESASTNQTSMYLCASSPLSSYNEQFFGPGTRLTVL.

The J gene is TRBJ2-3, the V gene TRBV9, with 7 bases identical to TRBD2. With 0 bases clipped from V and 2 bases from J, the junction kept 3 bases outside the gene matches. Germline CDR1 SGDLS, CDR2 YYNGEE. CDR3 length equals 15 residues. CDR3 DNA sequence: TGTGCCAGCAGCGTAGTGACTAGCCCCACAGATACGCAGTATTTT. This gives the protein CASSVVTSPTDTQYF.

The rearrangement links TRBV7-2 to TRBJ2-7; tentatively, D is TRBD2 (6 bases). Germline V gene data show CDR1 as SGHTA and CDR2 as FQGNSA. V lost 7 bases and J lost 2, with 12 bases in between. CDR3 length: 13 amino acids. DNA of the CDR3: TGTGCCAGCACCTTGGGGGGACCCTACGAGCAGTACTTC. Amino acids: CASTLGGPYEQYF.

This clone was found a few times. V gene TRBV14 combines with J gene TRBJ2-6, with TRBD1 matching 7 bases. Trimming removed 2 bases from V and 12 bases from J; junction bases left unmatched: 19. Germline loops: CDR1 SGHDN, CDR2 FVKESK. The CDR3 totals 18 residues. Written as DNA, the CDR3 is TGTGCCAGCAGCCAACAACCTTTCGACAGGGTTGGGTCGGTCGTCCTGACTTTC. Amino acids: CASSQQPFDRVGSVVLTF.

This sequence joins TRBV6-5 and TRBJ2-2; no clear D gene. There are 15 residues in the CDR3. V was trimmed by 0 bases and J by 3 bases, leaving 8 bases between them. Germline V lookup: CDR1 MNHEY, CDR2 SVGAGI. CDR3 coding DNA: TGTGCCAGCAGTTACTCGAATGGGTACACCGGGGAGCTGTTTTTT. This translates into CASSYSNGYTGELFF.

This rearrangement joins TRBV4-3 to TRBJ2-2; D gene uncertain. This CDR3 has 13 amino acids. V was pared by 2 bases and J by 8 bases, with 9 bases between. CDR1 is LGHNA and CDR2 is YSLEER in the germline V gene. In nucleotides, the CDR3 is TGCGCCAGCAGCCAATGGAGAGGAGGGGAGCTGTTTTTT. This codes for CASSQWRGGELFF.

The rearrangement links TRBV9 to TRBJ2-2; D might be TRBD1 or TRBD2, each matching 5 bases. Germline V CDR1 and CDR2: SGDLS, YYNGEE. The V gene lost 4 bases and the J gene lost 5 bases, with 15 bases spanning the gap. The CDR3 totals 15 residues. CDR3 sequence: CASSPGSSWTGELFF. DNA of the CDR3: TGTGCCAGCAGCCCAGGGAGTTCTTGGACCGGGGAGCTGTTTTTT.

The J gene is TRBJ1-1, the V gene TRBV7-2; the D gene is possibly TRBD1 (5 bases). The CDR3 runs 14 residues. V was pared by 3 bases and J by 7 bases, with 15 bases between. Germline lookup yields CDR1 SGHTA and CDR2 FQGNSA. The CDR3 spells CASSLSQGLIEAFF. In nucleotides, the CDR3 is TGTGCCAGCAGCTTGAGCCAGGGATTGATTGAAGCTTTCTTT.

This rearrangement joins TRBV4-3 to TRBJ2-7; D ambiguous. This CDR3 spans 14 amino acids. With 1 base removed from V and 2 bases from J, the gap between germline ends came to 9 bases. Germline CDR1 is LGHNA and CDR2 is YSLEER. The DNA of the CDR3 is TGCGCCAGCAGCCAAGCGGACGGAGCCTACGAGCAGTACTTC. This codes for CASSQADGAYEQYF.